This record covers a single T cell receptor beta chain. The antigen remains unidentified. Germline V gene lookup returns CDR1 SGHTA and CDR2 FQGTGA. The V end lost 9 bases, the J end lost 2 bases, and 17 bases lay between the germline ends. This CDR3 comprises 14 residues. These data are taken from a study of shared clonotypes between healthy human individuals. Overall study: Participating donors consisted of two women and three men aged 18 to 49. Study observations and caveats: Sequencing depth was predicted to influence how clonotypes are shared among donors.

Repertoires were generated with immunoSEQ multiplex PCR, while TCRdb's copy carries only in-frame clones and drops some. The sample has millions of clones; roughly 96% are singletons. The sequenced sample consisted of naive CD4+ T cells sorted from blood. Documented subset: CD45RA+ positively selected. The V gene is TRBV7-3, the J gene TRBJ2-7, with D possibly matching TRBD1 (5 bases). This receptor was identified in a man between 18 and 29 years old in good health. CDR3 in DNA: TGTGCCAGTGACTGGGGCCCGGATACCTACGAGCAGTACTTC. This encodes CASDWGPDTYEQYF.